This T cell receptor (beta chain) was obtained from a study of blood T cell repertoires in COVID-19. This clone has a handful of counts. Germline V gives CDR1 GTSNPN, CDR2 SVGIG (reference sequence). The CDR3 is 12 residues long. V lost 3 bases and J 6 bases, leaving 9 bases between the germline ends. Method: immunoSEQ multiplex PCR; TCRdb's copy keeps in-frame clones and lacks some. The sample consists of under 350,000 clones, around 84% of them appearing once. Sequencing was carried out using PBMCs or T cells enriched from blood (not recorded which). The TCR was taken from a young man who had recovered from COVID-19. This sequence joins TRBV30 and TRBJ2-1; D gene uncertain. CDR3 amino acids: CAWSPHSNEQFF. The CDR3 DNA reads as TGTGCCTGGAGCCCCCACAGCAATGAGCAGTTCTTC.